The text below deals with one TCR beta chain. This entry comes from a study of blood T cell repertoires in COVID-19. Turning to the study itself: The United States, Italy and Spain were the sources of the acute and convalescent COVID-19 samples. T cells, B-cell-depleted T cells, or PBMCs provided the cDNA or gDNA that served as material.

Original handling: Estimated nucleated cell counts came from reference gene primer amplification. Repertoires were generated with immunoSEQ multiplex PCR, while TCRdb's copy carries only in-frame clones and drops some. V, J and clone size derive from that table, while D and trimming were established from the DNA sequence. The data show tens of thousands of clones, around four fifths seen once. The origin of this receptor is an elderly woman with active or convalescent COVID-19. The sample comprised peripheral blood.

The CDR3 region is CASRPDRGTYEQYF. CDR3 bases: TGTGCCAGTAGACCCGACAGGGGAACCTACGAGCAGTACTTC. The chain joins TRBV19 to TRBJ2-7; 8 nucleotides match TRBD1. CDR1 is LNHDA and CDR2 is SQIVND in the germline V gene (reference sequence). Trimming cost V 6 bases and J 2 bases; bases outside gene matches: 6. The CDR3 sequence is 14 residues long.